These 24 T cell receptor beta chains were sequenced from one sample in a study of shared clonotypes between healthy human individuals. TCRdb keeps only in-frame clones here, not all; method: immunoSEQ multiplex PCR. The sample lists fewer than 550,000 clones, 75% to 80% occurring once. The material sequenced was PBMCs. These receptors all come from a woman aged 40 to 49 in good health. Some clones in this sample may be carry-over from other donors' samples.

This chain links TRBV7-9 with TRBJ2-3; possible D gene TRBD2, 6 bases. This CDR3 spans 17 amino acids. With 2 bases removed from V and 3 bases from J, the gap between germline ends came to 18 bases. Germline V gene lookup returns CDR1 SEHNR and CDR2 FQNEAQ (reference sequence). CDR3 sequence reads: CASSLNIGGVGTDTQYF. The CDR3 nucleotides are TGTGCCAGCAGCTTAAATATCGGGGGAGTAGGGACAGATACGCAGTATTTT.

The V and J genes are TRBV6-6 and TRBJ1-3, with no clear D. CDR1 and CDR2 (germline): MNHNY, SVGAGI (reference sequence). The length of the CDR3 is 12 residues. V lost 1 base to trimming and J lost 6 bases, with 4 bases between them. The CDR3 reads CASSYFENTIYF. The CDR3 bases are TGTGCCAGCAGTTACTTTGAAAACACCATATATTTT.

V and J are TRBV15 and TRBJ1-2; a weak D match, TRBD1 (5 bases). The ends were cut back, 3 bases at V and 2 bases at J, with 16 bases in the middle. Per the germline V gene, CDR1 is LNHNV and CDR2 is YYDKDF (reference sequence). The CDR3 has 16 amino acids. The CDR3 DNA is TGTGCCACCAGCAGTAACCCCCTGACAGCCAACTATGGCTACACCTTC. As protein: CATSSNPLTANYGYTF. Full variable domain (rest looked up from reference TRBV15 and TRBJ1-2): DAMVIQNPRYQVTQFGKPVTLSCSQTLNHNVMYWYQQKSSQAPKLLFHYYDKDFNNEADTPDNFQSRRPNTSFCFLDIRSPGLGDTAMYLCATSSNPLTANYGYTFGSGTRLTVV.

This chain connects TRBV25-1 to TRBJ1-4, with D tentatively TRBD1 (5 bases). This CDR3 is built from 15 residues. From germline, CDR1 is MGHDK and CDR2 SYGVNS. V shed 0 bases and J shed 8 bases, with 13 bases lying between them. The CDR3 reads CASSEYQGREEKLFF. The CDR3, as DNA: TGTGCCAGCAGTGAATATCAGGGCCGGGAGGAAAAACTGTTTTTT. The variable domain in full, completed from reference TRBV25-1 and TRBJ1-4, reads EADIYQTPRYLVIGTGKKITLECSQTMGHDKMYWYQQDPGMELHLIHYSYGVNSTEKGDLSSESTVSRIRTEHFPLTLESARPSHTSQYLCASSEYQGREEKLFFGSGTQLSVL.

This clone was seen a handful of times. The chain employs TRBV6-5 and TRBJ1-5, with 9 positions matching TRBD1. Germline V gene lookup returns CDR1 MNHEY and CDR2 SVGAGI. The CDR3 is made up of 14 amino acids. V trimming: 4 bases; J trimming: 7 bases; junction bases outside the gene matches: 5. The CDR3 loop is CASSWGQGEQPQHF. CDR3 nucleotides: TGTGCCAGCAGTTGGGGACAGGGCGAACAGCCCCAGCATTTT.

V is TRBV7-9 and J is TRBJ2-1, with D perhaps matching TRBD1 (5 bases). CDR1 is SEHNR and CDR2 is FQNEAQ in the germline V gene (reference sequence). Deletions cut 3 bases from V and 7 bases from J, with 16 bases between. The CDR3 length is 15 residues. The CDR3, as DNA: TGTGCCAGCAGCTTGGGTCACCCTAGGGGTAATGAGCAGTTCTTC. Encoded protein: CASSLGHPRGNEQFF.

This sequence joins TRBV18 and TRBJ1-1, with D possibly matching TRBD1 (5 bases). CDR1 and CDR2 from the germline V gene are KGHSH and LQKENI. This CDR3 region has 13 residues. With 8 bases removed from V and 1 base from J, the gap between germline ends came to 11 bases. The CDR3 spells CASTREANTEAFF. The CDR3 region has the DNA TGTGCCAGCACCAGGGAAGCGAACACTGAAGCTTTCTTT.

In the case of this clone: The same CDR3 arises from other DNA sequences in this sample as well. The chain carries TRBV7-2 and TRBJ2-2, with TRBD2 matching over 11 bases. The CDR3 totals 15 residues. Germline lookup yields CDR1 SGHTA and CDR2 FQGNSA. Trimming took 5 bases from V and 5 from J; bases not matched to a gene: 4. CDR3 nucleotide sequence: TGTGCCAGCAGCCAACTAGCGGGAGAAACCGGGGAGCTGTTTTTT. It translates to CASSQLAGETGELFF. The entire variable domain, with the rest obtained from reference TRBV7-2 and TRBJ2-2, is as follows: GAGVSQSPSNKVTEKGKDVELRCDPISGHTALYWYRQSLGQGLEFLIYFQGNSAPDKSGLPSDRFSAERTGGSVSTLTIQRTQQEDSAVYLCASSQLAGETGELFFGEGSRLTVL.

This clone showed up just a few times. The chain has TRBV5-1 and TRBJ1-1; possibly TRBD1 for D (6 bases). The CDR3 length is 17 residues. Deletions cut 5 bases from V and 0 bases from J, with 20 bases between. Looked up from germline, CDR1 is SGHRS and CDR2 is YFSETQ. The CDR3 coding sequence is TGCGCCAGCAGTGGGAAACAGGGAAGCCGAATGAACACTGAAGCTTTCTTT. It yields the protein CASSGKQGSRMNTEAFF.

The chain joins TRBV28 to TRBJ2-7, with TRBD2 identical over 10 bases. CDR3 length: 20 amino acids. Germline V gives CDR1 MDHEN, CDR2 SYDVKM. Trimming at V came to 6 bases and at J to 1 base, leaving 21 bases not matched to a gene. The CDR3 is CASSSEVGGLTSGSSYEQYF. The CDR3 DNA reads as TGTGCCAGCAGCTCGGAGGTCGGAGGGTTGACTAGCGGGTCTTCCTACGAGCAGTACTTC.

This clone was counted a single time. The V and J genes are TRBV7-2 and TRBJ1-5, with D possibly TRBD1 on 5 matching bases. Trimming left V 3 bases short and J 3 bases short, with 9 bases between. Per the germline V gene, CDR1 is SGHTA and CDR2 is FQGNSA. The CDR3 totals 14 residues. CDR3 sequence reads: CASSFYGTNQPQHF. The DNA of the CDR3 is TGTGCCAGCAGCTTTTATGGGACCAATCAGCCCCAGCATTTT.

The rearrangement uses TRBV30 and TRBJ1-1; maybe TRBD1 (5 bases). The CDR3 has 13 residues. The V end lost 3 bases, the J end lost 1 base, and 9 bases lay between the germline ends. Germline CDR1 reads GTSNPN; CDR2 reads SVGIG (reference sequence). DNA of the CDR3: TGTGCCTGGAGCGGGAGGGGGAACACTGAAGCTTTCTTT. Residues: CAWSGRGNTEAFF.

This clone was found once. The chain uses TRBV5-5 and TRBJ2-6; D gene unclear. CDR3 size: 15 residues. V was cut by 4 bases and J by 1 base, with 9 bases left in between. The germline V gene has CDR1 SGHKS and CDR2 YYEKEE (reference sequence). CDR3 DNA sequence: TGTGCCAGCAGCGCCCATGATTCTGGGGCCAACGTCCTGACTTTC. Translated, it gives CASSAHDSGANVLTF.

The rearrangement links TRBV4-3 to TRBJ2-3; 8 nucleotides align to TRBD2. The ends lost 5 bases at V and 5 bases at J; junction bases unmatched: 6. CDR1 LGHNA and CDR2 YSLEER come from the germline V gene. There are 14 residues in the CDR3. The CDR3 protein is CASSTGGEGDTQYF. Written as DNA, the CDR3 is TGCGCCAGCAGCACGGGGGGGGAGGGAGATACGCAGTATTTT.

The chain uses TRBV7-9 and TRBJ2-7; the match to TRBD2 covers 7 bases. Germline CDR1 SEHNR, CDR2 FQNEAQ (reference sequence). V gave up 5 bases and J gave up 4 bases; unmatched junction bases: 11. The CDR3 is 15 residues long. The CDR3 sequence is CASSPPVAGPYEQYF. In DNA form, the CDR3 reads TGTGCCAGCAGCCCCCCAGTAGCGGGCCCTTACGAGCAGTACTTC.

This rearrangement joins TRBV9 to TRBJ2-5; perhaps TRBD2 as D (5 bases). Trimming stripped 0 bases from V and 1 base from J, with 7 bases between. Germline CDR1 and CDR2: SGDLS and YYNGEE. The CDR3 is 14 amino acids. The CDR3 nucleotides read TGTGCCAGCAGCGTAGCGGGGATCCAAGAGACCCAGTACTTC. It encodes CASSVAGIQETQYF.

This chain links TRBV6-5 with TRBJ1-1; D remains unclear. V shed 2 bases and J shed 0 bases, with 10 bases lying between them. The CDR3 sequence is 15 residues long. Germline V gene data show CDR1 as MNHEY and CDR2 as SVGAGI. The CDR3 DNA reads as TGTGCCAGCAGTTACGGGAACAACATGAACACTGAAGCTTTCTTT. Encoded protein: CASSYGNNMNTEAFF.

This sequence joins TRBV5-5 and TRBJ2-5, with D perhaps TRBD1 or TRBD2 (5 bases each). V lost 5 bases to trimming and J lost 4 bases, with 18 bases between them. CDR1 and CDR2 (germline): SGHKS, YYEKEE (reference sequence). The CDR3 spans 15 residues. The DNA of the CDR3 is TGTGCCAGCAGAGAGCTCCGGCCGGGGCCAGAGACCCAGTACTTC. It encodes CASRELRPGPETQYF.

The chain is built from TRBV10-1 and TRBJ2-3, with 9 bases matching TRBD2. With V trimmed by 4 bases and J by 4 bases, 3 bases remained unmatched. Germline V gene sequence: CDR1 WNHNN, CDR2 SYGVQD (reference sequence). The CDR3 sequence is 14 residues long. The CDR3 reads CASSVRGRADTQYF. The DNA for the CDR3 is TGCGCCAGCAGTGTACGCGGGAGGGCAGATACGCAGTATTTT.

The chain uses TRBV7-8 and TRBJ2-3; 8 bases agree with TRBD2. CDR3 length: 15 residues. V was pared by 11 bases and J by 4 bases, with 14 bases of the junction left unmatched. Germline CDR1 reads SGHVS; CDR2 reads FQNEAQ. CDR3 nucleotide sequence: TGTGCCGGAGCCGCCGGGGGGGGCAGGGCAGATACGCAGTATTTT. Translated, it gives CAGAAGGGRADTQYF.

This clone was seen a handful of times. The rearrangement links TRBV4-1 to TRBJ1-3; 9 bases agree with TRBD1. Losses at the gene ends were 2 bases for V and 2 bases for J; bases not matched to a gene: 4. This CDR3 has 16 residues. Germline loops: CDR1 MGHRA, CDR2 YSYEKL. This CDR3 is CASSQYRQGAGNTIYF. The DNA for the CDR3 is TGCGCCAGCAGCCAATATAGACAGGGGGCTGGAAACACCATATATTTT.

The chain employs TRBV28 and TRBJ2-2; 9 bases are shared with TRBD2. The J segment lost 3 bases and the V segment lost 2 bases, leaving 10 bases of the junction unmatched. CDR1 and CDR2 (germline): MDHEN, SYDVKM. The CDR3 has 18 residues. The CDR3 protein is CASSLISGRPPYTGELFF. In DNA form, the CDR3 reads TGTGCCAGCAGTTTAATTAGCGGGAGACCCCCATACACCGGGGAGCTGTTTTTT.

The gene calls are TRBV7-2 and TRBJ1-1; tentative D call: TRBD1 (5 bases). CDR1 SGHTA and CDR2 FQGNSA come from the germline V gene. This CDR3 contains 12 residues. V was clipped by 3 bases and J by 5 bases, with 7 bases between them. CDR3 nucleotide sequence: TGTGCCAGCAGCTTCAGGGTTACTGAAGCTTTCTTT. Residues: CASSFRVTEAFF.

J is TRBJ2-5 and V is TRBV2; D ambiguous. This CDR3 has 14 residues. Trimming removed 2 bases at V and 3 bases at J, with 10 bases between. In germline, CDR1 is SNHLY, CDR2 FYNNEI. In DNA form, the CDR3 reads TGTGCCAGCAGTGAACTCTTTAGAGAAGAGACCCAGTACTTC. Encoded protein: CASSELFREETQYF.